Listed here are 24 T cell receptor beta chains from one sample, sequenced in a study of response to subunit inactivated influenza vaccine. Using its own MiXCR run on the RT-PCR reads, TCRdb lists one record per CDR3 protein. The sample lists about 170,000 distinct CDR3 sequences; about 10% were seen once. This specimen was CD8+ T cells sorted from PBMCs, taken less than 30 months after vaccination. The source of these receptors is a man aged 50-75 years who received an inactivated influenza vaccine.

The chain recombines TRBV12-3 or TRBV12-4 with TRBJ2-7, with D possibly being TRBD1 (6 bases). Trimming took 5 bases from V and 3 from J, leaving 8 bases between them. The CDR3 loop spans 12 amino acids. The CDR3 here is CASSRTVYEQYF. The CDR3, as DNA: TGTGCCAGCAGTCGGACAGTCTACGAGCAGTACTTC.

The gene calls are TRBV12-3 or TRBV12-4 and TRBJ1-6; D not resolved. There are 15 residues in the CDR3. V was trimmed by 6 bases and J by 11 bases, leaving 20 bases between them. CDR3 in amino acids: CASSPVGGPAPPLHF. The CDR3 region has the DNA TGTGCCAGCAGCCCCGTTGGAGGCCCCGCGCCACCCCTCCACTTT.

In its sample, this clonotype was seen a few times. This rearrangement joins TRBV9 to TRBJ1-1; D possibly corresponds to TRBD1 (6 bases). In germline, CDR1 is SGDLS, CDR2 YYNGEE. V lost 0 bases and J 1 base, leaving 10 bases between the germline ends. The CDR3 consists of 15 residues. The chain's CDR3 is CASSVEGHQNTEAFF. The CDR3 DNA follows: TGTGCCAGCAGCGTAGAGGGACATCAGAACACTGAAGCTTTCTTT.

A few counts support this clonotype. CDR3 DNA: TGCAGCGTCGCTCGGACGCAGCCCTACGAGCAGTACTTC. This codes for CSVARTQPYEQYF. J is TRBJ2-7 and V is TRBV29-1, with D unclear. CDR3 size: 13 residues. The V gene's germline CDR1 is SQVTM and CDR2 ANQGSEA. Trimming removed 6 bases at V and 2 bases at J, with 14 bases between.

The V and J genes are TRBV6-1 and TRBJ2-1; D gene unclear. V was shortened by 0 bases and J by 4 bases, with 4 bases between the two germline ends. CDR3 length equals 13 residues. Germline V gene sequence: CDR1 MNHNS, CDR2 SASEGT. The CDR3, as DNA: TGTGCCAGCAGTGAAGCGCAGTACAATGAGCAGTTCTTC. Amino acid sequence: CASSEAQYNEQFF.

This clonotype showed up just a few times. DNA for the CDR3: TGTGCCAGCAGCCGCCGACTAGCGGGAGTCGTCACCGGGGAGCTGTTTTTT. Its protein product is CASSRRLAGVVTGELFF. V and J are TRBV11-2 and TRBJ2-2; 12 nucleotides line up with TRBD2. Germline CDR1 SGHAT, CDR2 FQNNGV. V lost 5 bases, J lost 4 bases, and 8 bases stayed unmatched. The CDR3 covers 17 residues.

This clonotype was detected a few times. The chain couples TRBV6-1 to TRBJ2-2, with 7 bases identical to TRBD1. The germline gives CDR1 MNHNS, CDR2 SASEGT. The CDR3 runs 15 residues. Trimming cost V 10 bases and J 6 bases; bases outside gene matches: 14. The CDR3 DNA reads as TGTGCCACAGGTTTCGGGACAGAGGGACCCGGGGAGCTGTTTTTT. Translation gives CATGFGTEGPGELFF.

V usage is TRBV29-1 and J usage is TRBJ2-4; D tentatively reads TRBD1 or TRBD2 (7 bases each). V lost 5 bases and J 14 bases, leaving 16 bases between the germline ends. The CDR3 spans 11 residues. Germline V gene lookup returns CDR1 SQVTM and CDR2 ANQGSEA. The CDR3 sequence is CSVKAGGVEYF. CDR3 sequence (DNA): TGCAGCGTTAAGGCAGGGGGGGTGGAGTACTTC.

There are a few counts of this clonotype. The genes are TRBV5-6 and TRBJ2-1, with 8 positions matching TRBD2. The CDR3 is 14 amino acids. Germline values: CDR1 SGHDT, CDR2 YYEEEE. The V and J ends lost 0 bases and 6 bases, in that order; junction bases with no gene match: 2. The CDR3 here is CASSLGLASNEQFF. CDR3 DNA sequence: TGTGCCAGCAGCTTGGGACTAGCGTCCAATGAGCAGTTCTTC.

The chain joins TRBV7-8 to TRBJ2-1; D might be TRBD2 (7 bases). There are 17 residues in the CDR3. CDR1 and CDR2 from the germline V gene are SGHVS and FQNEAQ. The V end was cut by 3 bases, the J end by 0 bases, with 15 bases between. The CDR3 protein is CASSFVGGQSSYNEQFF. The CDR3 DNA sequence: TGTGCCAGCAGCTTCGTGGGGGGGCAAAGCTCCTACAATGAGCAGTTCTTC.

This clonotype was detected only a few times. The V and J genes are TRBV4-2 and TRBJ1-2; no reliable D call. V gave up 1 base and J gave up 3 bases, with 24 bases separating them. The CDR3 runs to 19 residues. CDR1 LGHNA and CDR2 YNFKEQ come from the germline V gene. CDR3 protein: CASSQGVERAALNDYGYTF. CDR3 sequence (DNA): TGTGCCAGCAGCCAAGGTGTAGAAAGAGCGGCCTTAAACGACTATGGCTACACCTTC.

This clonotype has just a few counts. The V gene is TRBV9, the J gene TRBJ2-2; D may match TRBD1 or TRBD2 (5 bases each). CDR3 length: 16 residues. Germline V lookup: CDR1 SGDLS, CDR2 YYNGEE. Trimming shortened V by 2 bases and J by 3 bases, and 14 bases separated the two germline ends. In DNA, the CDR3 is TGTGCCAGCAGCGTGAGACAGCGGCCACACACCGGGGAGCTGTTTTTT. Its protein is CASSVRQRPHTGELFF.

This clonotype was counted at least ten times. The V and J genes are TRBV6-5 and TRBJ2-2; TRBD2 might be the D (5 bases). Trimming shortened V by 4 bases and J by 3 bases, and 12 bases separated the two germline ends. CDR1 is MNHEY, CDR2 SVGAGI, per germline. The CDR3 has 15 amino acids. The CDR3 sequence: CASSWRKTYTGELFF. In nucleotides, the CDR3 is TGTGCCAGCAGTTGGAGGAAAACTTACACCGGGGAGCTGTTTTTT.

This clonotype occurred a few times. The chain combines TRBV5-6 with TRBJ2-7; perhaps TRBD2 as D (7 bases). Germline assignment: CDR1 SGHDT and CDR2 YYEEEE. Trimming removed 3 bases from V and 7 bases from J, with 23 bases in between. The CDR3 length is 16 residues. CDR3 sequence (DNA): TGTGCCAGCAGCTCCCCGCCAACCGGGGGGCTCTGGGAGCAGTACTTC. It specifies CASSSPPTGGLWEQYF.

Concerning this clonotype: The junction departs from the called germline gene at one end, perhaps through a read error. The chain recombines TRBV6-5 with TRBJ1-1, with 9 positions matching TRBD1. There are 14 residues in the CDR3. CDR1 MNHEY and CDR2 SVGAGI come from the germline V gene. CDR3 amino acids: CASGLQGARTEASF. In DNA, the CDR3 is TGTGCCAGCGGATTACAGGGGGCGCGAACTGAAGCTTCCTTT.

This clonotype was recorded a few times. The genes are TRBV15 and TRBJ1-2, with D unclear. V lost 5 bases to trimming and J lost 1 base, with 8 bases between them. This CDR3 has 13 amino acids. Germline CDR1 LNHNV, CDR2 YYDKDF (reference sequence). The DNA of the CDR3 is TGTGCCACCAGCGACCGCTTTAACTATGGCTACACCTTC. Amino acid sequence: CATSDRFNYGYTF.

The table lists this clonotype with a few counts. This rearrangement joins TRBV9 to TRBJ2-3; D perhaps matches TRBD2 (5 bases). This CDR3 spans 16 amino acids. The germline CDR1 and CDR2 sequences are SGDLS and YYNGEE. The V end was cut by 0 bases, the J end by 3 bases, with 14 bases between. CDR3 sequence (DNA): TGTGCCAGCAGCGTAGGGGAGAGCCGGTTAACAGATACGCAGTATTTT. Translating it yields CASSVGESRLTDTQYF. The complete variable domain, with remaining parts taken from reference TRBV9 and TRBJ2-3, reads DSGVTQTPKHLITATGQRVTLRCSPRSGDLSVYWYQQSLDQGLQFLIQYYNGEERAKGNILERFSAQQFPDLHSELNLSSLELGDSALYFCASSVGESRLTDTQYFGPGTRLTVL.

This clonotype was seen ten or more times. As DNA, the CDR3 is TGCAGCGTTGAGAGACTCGGGAGTTCGGGCAATGAGCAGTTCTTC. The encoded protein is CSVERLGSSGNEQFF. The chain uses TRBV29-1 and TRBJ2-1; D may be TRBD2 (6 bases). The V end was cut by 3 bases, the J end by 6 bases, with 18 bases between. CDR3 length: 15 amino acids. Germline V gives CDR1 SQVTM, CDR2 ANQGSEA.

The V call is TRBV3-1, the J call TRBJ2-1; 9 nucleotides line up with TRBD2. CDR1 and CDR2 from the germline V gene are LGHDT and YNNKEL (reference sequence). With 1 base clipped from V and 4 bases from J, the junction kept 14 bases outside the gene matches. The CDR3 sequence is 19 residues long. The CDR3 spells CASSQALLVGTSPYNEQFF. The CDR3 DNA follows: TGTGCCAGCAGCCAAGCACTTCTTGTTGGGACTAGCCCATACAATGAGCAGTTCTTC.

This clonotype was observed a handful of times. V and J are TRBV5-1 and TRBJ1-1; D is unclear. V lost 2 bases, J lost 0 bases, and 5 bases lay in between. The germline V gene encodes CDR1 SGHRS and CDR2 YFSETQ. CDR3 size: 13 residues. CDR3 nucleotide sequence: TGCGCCAGCAGCTTTGTCTTGAACACTGAAGCTTTCTTT. It encodes CASSFVLNTEAFF.

This clonotype was counted a few times. This chain uses TRBV5-1 with TRBJ1-6, with D perhaps TRBD1 (6 bases). The germline V and J ends were trimmed by 1 base and 4 bases, with 6 bases remaining between them. The CDR3 is 14 amino acids. The V gene's germline CDR1 is SGHRS and CDR2 YFSETQ. DNA for the CDR3: TGCGCCAGCAGCTTGACAGGGTATAATTCACCCCTCCACTTT. Amino acids: CASSLTGYNSPLHF.

This clonotype was counted only a few times. The rearrangement uses TRBV9 and TRBJ2-1, with 8 bases aligning to TRBD2. The V gene's germline CDR1 is SGDLS and CDR2 YYNGEE. V trimming: 0 bases; J trimming: 9 bases; junction bases outside the gene matches: 8. The CDR3 spans 15 residues. The CDR3 coding sequence is TGTGCCAGCAGCGTAGTAGAGCTAGCGGGCCCTGAGCAGTTCTTC. Amino acid sequence: CASSVVELAGPEQFF.

This chain's CDR3 is CASSLERGTDTDTQYF. In nucleotides, the CDR3 is TGTGCCAGCAGCTTAGAGAGAGGAACGGACACAGATACGCAGTATTTT. This sequence joins TRBV7-8 and TRBJ2-3; D is ambiguous. Trimming took off 1 base at V and 2 bases at J, with 13 bases between the two ends. CDR3 length: 16 residues. Germline CDR1 and CDR2: SGHVS and FQNEAQ. Complete variable domain (other parts from reference TRBV7-8 and TRBJ2-3): GAGVSQSPRYKVAKRGQDVALRCDPISGHVSLFWYQQALGQGPEFLTYFQNEAQLDKSGLPSDRFFAERPEGSVSTLKIQRTQQEDSAVYLCASSLERGTDTDTQYFGPGTRLTVL.

The chain is built from TRBV9 and TRBJ2-7, with D possibly being TRBD2 (6 bases). Germline-derived CDR1 and CDR2 are SGDLS and YYNGEE. The CDR3 is 16 amino acids. V lost 3 bases and J 1 base, leaving 17 bases between the germline ends. The CDR3 region is CASSAGGTPLSYEQYF. For the CDR3, the DNA is TGTGCCAGCAGCGCCGGAGGGACCCCTCTTTCCTACGAGCAGTACTTC. The variable domain in full, completed from reference TRBV9 and TRBJ2-7, reads DSGVTQTPKHLITATGQRVTLRCSPRSGDLSVYWYQQSLDQGLQFLIQYYNGEERAKGNILERFSAQQFPDLHSELNLSSLELGDSALYFCASSAGGTPLSYEQYFGPGTRLTVT.